Listed below are T cell receptor beta chains from one sample, sequenced in a study of OX40 agonist ivuxolimab in advanced cancers. Sequencing was performed with immunoSEQ multiplex PCR; in TCRdb, only in-frame clones are kept and a portion is missing. The table lists tens of thousands of clones, nearly 90% of them singletons, with approximately 1.5% in the top ten. The material sequenced was CD4+ or CD8+ T cells sorted from blood, taken in a trial of the OX40 agonist ivuxolimab. The receptors derive from an adult with an advanced solid tumor such as melanoma, head and neck, liver or kidney cancer. Both conserved end residues are part of each CDR3. D genes are given only for firm matches. Clone size, where shown, is once, few, many, or a class for clones that have expanded.

>.|TRBV10-2|TRBJ2-3|.
CASSESVTSPQYF
TGCGCCAGCAGTGAGTCTGTGACTAGTCCGCAGTATTTT
>.|TRBV2|TRBJ2-5|few
CASSFDGGPQETQYF
TGTGCCAGCAGCTTCGATGGCGGACCTCAAGAGACCCAGTACTTC
>TRBD1|TRBV6-1|TRBJ2-5|.
CASSEFTGGGETQYF
TGTGCCAGCAGTGAATTCACAGGGGGCGGTGAGACCCAGTACTTC
>.|TRBV7-6|TRBJ2-7|.
CASSSHGVYEQYF
TGTGCCAGCAGCTCCCATGGGGTCTACGAGCAGTACTTC
>TRBD1|TRBV6-6|TRBJ1-1|.
CASSPGTGTTEAFF
TGTGCCAGCAGCCCCGGGACAGGGACCACTGAAGCTTTCTTT
>.|TRBV7-8|TRBJ2-2|.
CASSEDNTGELFF
TGTGCCAGCAGCGAAGATAACACCGGGGAGCTGTTTTTT
>.|TRBV7-2|TRBJ2-1|.
CASSLSREVYNEQFF
TGTGCCAGCAGCTTAAGCAGAGAAGTCTACAATGAGCAGTTCTTC
>.|TRBV9|TRBJ1-2|.
CASSVGRGTDYGYTF
TGTGCCAGCAGCGTAGGGAGGGGGACGGACTATGGCTACACCTTC
>.|TRBV19|TRBJ1-5|.
CASSIQDNQPQHF
TGTGCCAGTAGTATTCAAGACAATCAGCCCCAGCATTTT
>.|TRBV9|TRBJ1-4|.
CASSSRTAFGEKLFF
TGTGCCAGCAGCTCCCGTACAGCGTTCGGGGAAAAACTGTTTTTT
>TRBD1|TRBV6-1|TRBJ2-7|.
CASQQGSEQYF
TGTGCCAGTCAACAGGGGAGCGAGCAGTACTTC
>.|TRBV28|TRBJ2-5|.
CASSWTAAGQETQYF
TGTGCCAGCAGTTGGACAGCCGCGGGCCAAGAGACCCAGTACTTC
>.|TRBV28|TRBJ2-2|.
CASSLEGPVAGELFF
TGTGCCAGCAGTTTAGAGGGACCCGTCGCCGGGGAGCTGTTTTTT
>TRBD2|TRBV18|TRBJ2-1|.
CASSPVSGSSNEQFF
TGTGCCAGCTCACCAGTCAGCGGGAGTAGCAATGAGCAGTTCTTC
>TRBD1|TRBV7-9|TRBJ1-1|.
CASSSGQGANEAFF
TGTGCCAGCAGCTCGGGACAGGGGGCGAATGAAGCTTTCTTT
>.|TRBV6-4|TRBJ1-1|.
CASSEEGNTEAFF
TGTGCCAGCAGTGAGGAGGGGAACACTGAAGCTTTCTTT
>.|TRBV5-6|TRBJ2-1|.
CASSSPRDNYNEQFF
TGTGCCAGCAGCTCACCCAGGGACAACTACAATGAGCAGTTCTTC
>TRBD2|TRBV5-1|TRBJ2-2|.
CASSYSGGLTGELFF
TGCGCCAGCAGCTATAGCGGGGGACTCACCGGGGAGCTGTTTTTT
>.|TRBV2|TRBJ1-3|.
CASSRSGWGGSGNTIYF
TGTGCCAGCAGTCGAAGCGGTTGGGGGGGCTCTGGAAACACCATATATTTT
>.|TRBV6-6|TRBJ2-1|.
CASISSRVGYNEQFF
TGTGCCAGCATCTCTAGCAGGGTGGGCTACAATGAGCAGTTCTTC
>TRBD1|TRBV19|TRBJ2-1|.
CASSIERTGFNEQFF
TGTGCCAGTAGTATAGAGAGGACAGGGTTTAATGAGCAGTTCTTC
>.|TRBV5-1|TRBJ1-4|.
CASSLGTANEKLFF
TGCGCCAGCAGCTTGGGGACAGCTAATGAAAAACTGTTTTTT
>.|TRBV9|TRBJ2-2|.
CASSVAGGTGELFF
TGTGCCAGCAGCGTAGCCGGCGGCACCGGGGAGCTGTTTTTT
>.|TRBV7-9|TRBJ2-3|.
CASSRPRGSTDTQYF
TGTGCCAGCAGCCGGCCCCGGGGATCCACAGATACGCAGTATTTT
>TRBD2|TRBV11-3|TRBJ2-1|.
CASSLEGSGTYNEQFF
TGTGCCAGCAGCTTAGAGGGTAGCGGGACTTACAATGAGCAGTTCTTC
>.|TRBV30|TRBJ2-5|.
CAWSGQDPRTQYF
TGTGCCTGGAGTGGGCAGGACCCCCGGACCCAGTACTTC
>.|TRBV30|TRBJ2-5|.
CAWSLRDLETQYF
TGTGCCTGGAGTCTACGGGATTTAGAGACCCAGTACTTC
>.|TRBV19|TRBJ1-1|.
CASSIGGWTEAFF
TGTGCCAGTAGTATAGGAGGTTGGACTGAAGCTTTCTTT
>.|TRBV6-5|TRBJ1-5|.
CASSYRRGVNQPQHF
TGTGCCAGCAGTTACCGAAGGGGGGTCAATCAGCCCCAGCATTTT
>.|TRBV5-1|TRBJ1-5|.
CASSLEAGLGNQPQHF
TGCGCCAGCAGCTTGGAAGCAGGGCTTGGCAATCAGCCCCAGCATTTT
>TRBD2|TRBV10-3|TRBJ2-7|.
CAISESGLAGVGRGSYEQYF
TGTGCCATCAGTGAGTCGGGTCTAGCGGGAGTGGGGAGAGGTTCCTACGAGCAGTACTTC
>.|TRBV11-2|TRBJ2-5|once
CASSPGLGQETQYF
TGTGCCAGCAGCCCGGGACTGGGCCAAGAGACCCAGTACTTC
>.|TRBV6-5|TRBJ1-1|.
CASSFNTGEAFF
TGTGCCAGCAGTTTTAACACGGGCGAAGCTTTCTTT
>TRBD1|TRBV18|TRBJ2-4|.
CASSPPGTGAGKNIQYF
TGTGCCAGCTCACCACCCGGGACAGGGGCGGGCAAAAACATTCAGTACTTC
>.|TRBV11-2|TRBJ1-1|once
CASSRRRDTEAFF
TGTGCCAGCAGCCGACGCAGGGATACTGAAGCTTTCTTT
>.|TRBV19|TRBJ1-1|.
CASSIGGRSTEAFF
TGTGCCAGTAGTATCGGGGGAAGGAGTACTGAAGCTTTCTTT
>TRBD1|TRBV27|TRBJ2-7|.
CASRTGASRQYF
TGTGCCAGCAGAACAGGGGCCTCTAGACAGTACTTC
>.|TRBV18|TRBJ1-6|.
CASSSTGHHSRGYNSPLHF
TGTGCCAGCTCCAGTACGGGACACCACTCCCGAGGCTATAATTCACCCCTCCACTTT
>.|TRBV5-1|TRBJ2-3|.
CASSPRLAAADTQYF
TGCGCCAGCAGCCCCCGATTAGCTGCCGCTGATACGCAGTATTTT
>TRBD1|TRBV4-2|TRBJ1-2|.
CASSDSGTGASNYGYTF
TGTGCCAGCAGCGATTCCGGGACAGGAGCCTCTAACTATGGCTACACCTTC
>TRBD1|TRBV7-6|TRBJ1-2|once
CASSSIQGVEGYTF
TGTGCCAGCAGCTCAATACAGGGGGTGGAGGGCTACACCTTC
>TRBD2|TRBV4-1|TRBJ2-1|.
CASSQSHGLAENEQFF
TGCGCCAGCAGCCAATCCCACGGACTAGCGGAGAATGAGCAGTTCTTC
>TRBD2|TRBV2|TRBJ2-3|.
CASSAQRRREGRNTQYF
TGTGCCAGCAGTGCCCAGCGAAGGCGGGAGGGCCGGAATACGCAGTATTTT
>.|TRBV28|TRBJ1-1|.
CASQPLLGQGEAFF
TGTGCCAGCCAACCCTTACTCGGGCAGGGGGAAGCTTTCTTT
>.|TRBV30|TRBJ1-5|.
CAWRSGPNQPQHF
TGTGCCTGGAGGTCAGGGCCCAATCAGCCCCAGCATTTT
>.|TRBV7-6|TRBJ2-7|.
CASSLSGSSYEQYF
TGTGCCAGCAGCTTATCAGGGAGCTCCTACGAGCAGTACTTC
>TRBD2|TRBV19|TRBJ2-7|.
CASSGGWASYDEQYF
TGTGCCAGTAGCGGGGGGTGGGCGTCCTACGACGAGCAGTACTTC